This section outlines one T cell receptor (beta chain) sequence together with its context. Its antigen is currently unknown. These data originate in a study of CD8+ T cells in alopecia areata. Study-level results: Numerous clones, expanded in lesions, remained in scalp and blood during tofacitinib. Expanded CD8+ clones among the top 100, as well as scalp clonality, were significantly decreased by tofacitinib. Affected lesional scalp, above all in alopecia totalis/universalis, was more clonal than normal scalp.

Germline V lookup: CDR1 SQVTM, CDR2 ANQGSEA. Unmatched junction bases numbered 11, after V lost 8 bases and J lost 6 bases. This CDR3 is 14 amino acids long. Treatment described: oral pan-JAK inhibitor, 5-10 mg twice daily. Extraction and reverse transcription of RNA yielded cDNA as the sequencing template. The data were produced by immunoSEQ multiplex PCR, yet TCRdb's version contains in-frame clones alone and is incomplete. The sample has about 210,000 clones, approximately 67% seen once. The input for sequencing was CD4+ T cells sorted from blood, taken at approximately week 42, from a patient treated with tofacitinib. The sequence was obtained from a human donor with alopecia areata. This chain joins TRBV29-1 and TRBJ2-3; 10 bases agree with TRBD2. The CDR3 reads CSSRLAGARDTQYF. The CDR3 DNA is TGCAGCTCAAGGCTAGCGGGGGCTAGGGATACGCAGTATTTT.